This is a list of T cell receptor beta chains from one sample in a study of T cell repertoires in cytomegalovirus infection. Via MiXCR, TCRdb re-called the reads, giving one row per CDR3 protein. Of approximately 130,000 distinct CDR3 sequences in the sample, roughly 25% were seen once. No antigen has been identified for these receptors. Specimen: PBMCs, sequenced either directly or after in vitro stimulation (not recorded which). Receptors were obtained from a human donor in good health (CMV status not recorded). Some clones in this sample may be carry-over from other donors' samples. Both conserved end residues are part of each CDR3. Each record gives: clone size, V gene, J gene, D gene, CDR3 protein, CDR3 DNA. The D gene is left open where the match is weak. Clone size is given for some rows only: seen once, a few or many times, or a class if the clone is expanded.

clone_size: NA
v_call: TRBV15
j_call: TRBJ2-3
d_call: NA
cdr3_aa: CATSRVMITDTQYF
cdr3_nt: TGTGCCACCAGCAGAGTGATGATAACAGATACGCAGTATTTT

clone_size: NA
v_call: TRBV15
j_call: TRBJ2-7
d_call: NA
cdr3_aa: CATSREGQSYEQYF
cdr3_nt: TGTGCCACCAGCAGGGAGGGACAGTCCTACGAGCAGTACTTC

clone_size: many
v_call: TRBV7-2
j_call: TRBJ1-5
d_call: NA
cdr3_aa: CASSLWGGQPQHF
cdr3_nt: TGTGCCAGCAGCTTATGGGGCGGGCAGCCCCAGCATTTT

clone_size: many
v_call: TRBV7-8
j_call: TRBJ1-5
d_call: NA
cdr3_aa: CASSLDGRANQPQHF
cdr3_nt: TGTGCCAGCAGCTTAGATGGCAGGGCGAATCAGCCCCAGCATTTT

clone_size: few
v_call: TRBV18
j_call: TRBJ2-7
d_call: TRBD2
cdr3_aa: CASSPLGGRGHEQYF
cdr3_nt: TGTGCCAGCTCACCCCTGGGCGGGAGAGGCCACGAGCAGTACTTC

clone_size: few
v_call: TRBV20-1
j_call: TRBJ2-3
d_call: TRBD2
cdr3_aa: CSARVLGLAGADTQYF
cdr3_nt: TGCAGTGCTAGAGTCCTGGGACTAGCGGGAGCAGATACGCAGTATTTT

clone_size: NA
v_call: TRBV30
j_call: TRBJ1-1
d_call: NA
cdr3_aa: CAWSTGLLNTEAFF
cdr3_nt: TGTGCCTGGAGTACCGGACTGCTCAACACTGAAGCTTTCTTT

clone_size: many
v_call: TRBV6-1
j_call: TRBJ2-1
d_call: TRBD2
cdr3_aa: CASSRQTSGSGNEQFF
cdr3_nt: TGTGCCAGCAGTCGTCAGACTAGCGGGAGTGGCAATGAGCAGTTCTTC

clone_size: few
v_call: TRBV6-1
j_call: TRBJ2-3
d_call: NA
cdr3_aa: CASSPLRGENTDTQYF
cdr3_nt: TGTGCCAGCAGTCCACTCAGGGGGGAAAACACAGATACGCAGTATTTT

clone_size: few
v_call: TRBV12-3/TRBV12-4
j_call: TRBJ2-2
d_call: NA
cdr3_aa: CASSFTGSNTGELFF
cdr3_nt: TGTGCCAGCAGTTTCACCGGGAGTAACACCGGGGAGCTGTTTTTT

clone_size: NA
v_call: TRBV5-4
j_call: TRBJ2-2
d_call: NA
cdr3_aa: CASSLGDWNTGELFF
cdr3_nt: TGTGCCAGCAGCTTGGGAGACTGGAACACCGGGGAGCTGTTTTTT

clone_size: few
v_call: TRBV5-6
j_call: TRBJ1-1
d_call: NA
cdr3_aa: CASSPDGNTEAFF
cdr3_nt: TGTGCCAGCAGCCCGGACGGGAACACTGAAGCTTTCTTT

clone_size: NA
v_call: TRBV6-2/TRBV6-3
j_call: TRBJ2-2
d_call: NA
cdr3_aa: CASSPTFITGELFF
cdr3_nt: TGTGCCAGCAGCCCCACCTTCATCACCGGGGAGCTGTTTTTT

clone_size: NA
v_call: TRBV20-1
j_call: TRBJ1-1
d_call: NA
cdr3_aa: CSARTTNTEAFF
cdr3_nt: TGCAGTGCACGAACTACGAACACTGAAGCTTTCTTT

clone_size: NA
v_call: TRBV6-6
j_call: TRBJ1-5
d_call: NA
cdr3_aa: CASSLSGRGTQPQHF
cdr3_nt: TGTGCCAGCAGTCTTTCTGGGAGGGGGACACAGCCCCAGCATTTT

clone_size: few
v_call: TRBV6-2/TRBV6-3
j_call: TRBJ2-3
d_call: NA
cdr3_aa: CASSFAGVATQYF
cdr3_nt: TGTGCCAGCAGTTTCGCAGGGGTTGCTACGCAGTATTTT

clone_size: few
v_call: TRBV6-2/TRBV6-3
j_call: TRBJ2-1
d_call: TRBD2
cdr3_aa: CASKSGGPSNEQFF
cdr3_nt: TGTGCCAGCAAGTCGGGAGGGCCTTCTAATGAGCAGTTCTTC